The clone carrying this T cell receptor (beta chain) was recorded at least ten times. Its antigen remains unidentified. The whole isolated RNA underwent reverse transcription, so sequencing captured expressed TCRB transcripts. Sequencing of naive, central memory and regulatory T cell samples gave an average of around 3.6 million reads. Some clones are missing from TCRdb's copy, which holds only in-frame ones; the method was immunoSEQ multiplex PCR. The sample lists about 290,000 clones, 8% seen once, with roughly 1% in the top ten. This record comes from a study of beta chain features in type 1 diabetes. Germline V gene lookup returns CDR1 SGHTA and CDR2 FQGNSA. V lost 4 bases and J 1 base, leaving 10 bases between the germline ends. This CDR3 is built from 15 residues. Study outcomes and limitations: An over-representation of cells with high TCR expression could result from cDNA sequencing. When VDJ junctions were examined, type 1 diabetes patients showed fewer insertions and more deletions. Resolution of whether HLA type affects TCRB rearrangement was not achieved here.

This sequence was found in a woman aged 18-35 years in good health. V and J are TRBV7-2 and TRBJ2-2; D might be TRBD1 or TRBD2, each matching 5 bases. The sequenced sample was central memory CD4+ T cells from blood. The CDR3 nucleotides are TGTGCCAGCAGCTGGGACGGCCGGAACACCGGGGAGCTGTTTTTT. As protein: CASSWDGRNTGELFF.